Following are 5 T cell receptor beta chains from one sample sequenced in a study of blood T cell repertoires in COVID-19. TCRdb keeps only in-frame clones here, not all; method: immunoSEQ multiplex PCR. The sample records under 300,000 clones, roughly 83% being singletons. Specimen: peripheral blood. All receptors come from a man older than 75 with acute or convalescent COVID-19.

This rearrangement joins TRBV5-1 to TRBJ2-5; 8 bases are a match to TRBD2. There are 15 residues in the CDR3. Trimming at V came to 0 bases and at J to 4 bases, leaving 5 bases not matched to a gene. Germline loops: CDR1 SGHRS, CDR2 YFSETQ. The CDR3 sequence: CASSLAGGEVETQYF. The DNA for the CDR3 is TGCGCCAGCAGCTTGGCCGGGGGGGAAGTAGAGACCCAGTACTTC.

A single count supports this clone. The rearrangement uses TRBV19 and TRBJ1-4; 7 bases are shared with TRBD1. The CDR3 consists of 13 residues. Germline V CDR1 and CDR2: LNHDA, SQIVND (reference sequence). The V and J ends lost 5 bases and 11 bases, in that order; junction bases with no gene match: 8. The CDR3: CASSQGPGGKLFF. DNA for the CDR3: TGTGCCAGTAGTCAAGGACCAGGGGGGAAACTGTTTTTT.

CDR3 DNA: TGTGCCAGCAGCCTAGCCGGGACAGTTAATCAGCCCCAGCATTTT. It yields the protein CASSLAGTVNQPQHF. This chain connects TRBV28 to TRBJ1-5; the match to TRBD1 covers 7 bases. Germline values: CDR1 MDHEN, CDR2 SYDVKM. V lost 6 bases to trimming and J lost 4 bases; unmatched junction nucleotides: 9. The CDR3 totals 15 residues.

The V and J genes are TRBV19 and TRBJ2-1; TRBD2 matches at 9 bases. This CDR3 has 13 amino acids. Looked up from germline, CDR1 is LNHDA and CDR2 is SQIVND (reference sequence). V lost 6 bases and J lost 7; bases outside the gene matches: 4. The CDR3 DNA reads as TGTGCCAGTAGAACTAGCGGGCGGAATGAGCAGTTCTTC. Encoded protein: CASRTSGRNEQFF.

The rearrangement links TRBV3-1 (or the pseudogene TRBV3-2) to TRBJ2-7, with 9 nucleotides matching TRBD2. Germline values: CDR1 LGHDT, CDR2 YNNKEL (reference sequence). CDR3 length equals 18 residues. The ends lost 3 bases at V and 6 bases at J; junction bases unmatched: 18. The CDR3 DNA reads TGTGCCAGCAGCCACGGAGGATCCCCTCGCGGGAGGGCCAGCGAGCAGTACTTC. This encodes CASSHGGSPRGRASEQYF.